The 17 T cell receptor beta chains given below trace back to one sample, sequenced in a study of Graves' ophthalmopathy and Graves' hyperthyroidism. Amplification from RNA transcripts yielded the TCR beta CDR3 regions. The first round was an RT-PCR with HTBI primers, and the second round was a multiplex PCR. One entry per CDR3 protein results from TCRdb running MiXCR on the multiplex PCR reads. The repertoire holds approximately 210,000 distinct CDR3 sequences, with roughly 29% as singletons. The sequencing input was peripheral blood. The receptors stem from a man aged 45-65 years with Graves' ophthalmopathy.

The genes are TRBV29-1 and TRBJ1-2; 7 positions match TRBD1. Germline CDR1 and CDR2: SQVTM and ANQGSEA. CDR3 length: 12 amino acids. Trimming cost V 6 bases and J 4 bases; bases outside gene matches: 5. The CDR3 coding sequence is TGCAGCGTAGACAGGGATAGCTATGGCTACACCTTC. It yields the protein CSVDRDSYGYTF.

This clonotype came up many times. The chain is built from TRBV11-2 and TRBJ2-7; D gene unclear. V was pared by 0 bases and J by 3 bases, with 3 bases between. Germline CDR1 and CDR2: SGHAT and FQNNGV. This CDR3 region has 12 residues. The CDR3 DNA follows: TGTGCCAGCAGCTTAGATCACTACGAGCAGTACTTC. This codes for CASSLDHYEQYF.

This clonotype was recorded many times. The chain combines TRBV27 with TRBJ2-7, with 8 bases identical to TRBD2. Germline values: CDR1 MNHEY, CDR2 SMNVEV (reference sequence). V lost 5 bases, J lost 5 bases, and 14 bases stayed unmatched. The CDR3 is made up of 16 amino acids. This chain's CDR3 is CASSPRGSGALNEQYF. The CDR3 nucleotides are TGTGCCAGCAGTCCCCGGGGTAGCGGGGCCCTAAACGAGCAGTACTTC.

This clonotype was found many times. This chain connects TRBV6-1 to TRBJ2-5; TRBD2 might be the D (5 bases). Trimming left V 6 bases short and J 5 bases short, with 13 bases between. The length of the CDR3 is 13 residues. Germline lookup yields CDR1 MNHNS and CDR2 SASEGT. The CDR3 loop reads CASSLISGETQYF. The CDR3 DNA sequence: TGTGCCAGCAGCCTAATTTCGGGGGAGACCCAGTACTTC.

This clonotype was counted at least ten times. J is TRBJ2-2 and V is TRBV7-6, with TRBD2 matching over 14 bases. The CDR3 consists of 19 residues. V was clipped by 5 bases and J by 4 bases; unmatched bases: 12. Germline CDR1 reads SGHVS; CDR2 reads FNYEAQ. The CDR3, as DNA: TGTGCCAGCAGCCCAGAGGCGGGACTAGCGGGAGCGGGCACCGGGGAGCTGTTTTTT. Its translation is CASSPEAGLAGAGTGELFF. Full variable domain (remainder filled in from reference TRBV7-6 and TRBJ2-2): GAGVSQSPRYKVTKRGQDVALRCDPISGHVSLYWYRQALGQGPEFLTYFNYEAQQDKSGLPNDRFSAERPEGSISTLTIQRTEQRDSAMYRCASSPEAGLAGAGTGELFFGEGSRLTVL.

This clonotype has at least ten counts. DNA for the CDR3: TGTGCCAGCAGCACTCATCAGGGATACACCGGGGAGCTGTTTTTT. It specifies CASSTHQGYTGELFF. The J gene is TRBJ2-2, the V gene TRBV27; tentative D call: TRBD1 (5 bases). Germline lookup yields CDR1 MNHEY and CDR2 SMNVEV (reference sequence). The CDR3 spans 15 residues. Between the trimmed V and J ends, which lost 6 bases and 3 bases, there was a span of 14 bases.

V and J are TRBV6-1 and TRBJ1-1; 7 bases agree with TRBD1. Trimming removed 4 bases from V and 7 bases from J; junction bases left unmatched: 6. The CDR3 runs 13 residues. CDR1 and CDR2 (germline): MNHNS, SASEGT. CDR3 nucleotide sequence: TGTGCCAGCAGTGCGGGACAGCCCGGTGAAGCTTTCTTT. It translates to CASSAGQPGEAFF.

The sample holds a few counts of this clonotype. The chain links TRBV28 to TRBJ1-6; no clear D. CDR1 is MDHEN, CDR2 SYDVKM, per germline. The CDR3 sequence is 13 residues long. V lost 8 bases and J lost 0, with 5 bases in between. DNA of the CDR3: TGTGCCAGCTGCAGCTCCTATAATTCACCCCTCCACTTT. Its protein is CASCSSYNSPLHF.

This clonotype was seen many times. The chain is built from TRBV10-3 and TRBJ1-5; the D gene is possibly TRBD1 (5 bases). The CDR3 consists of 15 residues. Trimming shortened V by 2 bases and J by 3 bases, and 11 bases separated the two germline ends. The germline V gene encodes CDR1 ENHRY and CDR2 SYGVKD. The CDR3 here is CAISERAGDNQPQHF. The CDR3 coding sequence is TGTGCCATCAGTGAGAGAGCGGGGGACAATCAGCCCCAGCATTTT.

This clonotype has a single count. One end of the junction does not line up with germline, which may come from a read error. The genes are TRBV11-1 and TRBJ2-2, with 10 bases that match TRBD2. CDR1 SGHAT and CDR2 FQDESV come from the germline V gene (reference sequence). The CDR3 sequence is 17 residues long. The CDR3 here is CASSLGAGGPNTGELLF. As DNA, the CDR3 is TGTGCCAGCAGCTTAGGAGCGGGAGGGCCAAACACCGGGGAGCTGCTTTTT. The full variable domain, its missing parts supplied by reference TRBV11-1 and TRBJ2-2, is EAEVAQSPRYKITEKSQAVAFWCDPISGHATLYWYRQILGQGPELLVQFQDESVVDDSQLPKDRFSAERLKGVDSTLKIQPAELGDSAMYLCASSLGAGGPNTGELLFGEGSRLTVL.

This clonotype was counted many times. The chain carries TRBV7-2 and TRBJ2-7, with TRBD1 identical over 11 bases. This CDR3 region has 16 residues. The germline CDR1 and CDR2 sequences are SGHTA and FQGNSA. V gave up 5 bases and J gave up 4 bases; unmatched junction bases: 10. In nucleotides, the CDR3 is TGTGCCAGCAGCCGAGGGGCGTGGGACAGGGGGTACGAGCAGTACTTC. Amino acids: CASSRGAWDRGYEQYF.

This clonotype was recorded at least ten times. This rearrangement joins TRBV7-9 to TRBJ1-3; D gene ambiguous. Trimming stripped 5 bases from V and 4 bases from J, with 9 bases between. The CDR3 extends over 13 amino acids. The germline gives CDR1 SEHNR, CDR2 FQNEAQ (reference sequence). The CDR3, as DNA: TGTGCCAGCAGCCCTGACCAGGGAAACACCATATATTTT. Translation gives CASSPDQGNTIYF.

The rearrangement links TRBV7-8 to TRBJ1-1, with TRBD1 matching over 9 bases. The germline V gene has CDR1 SGHVS and CDR2 FQNEAQ. After removal of 4 bases from V and 0 bases from J, the junction contained 6 bases not matched to a gene. The CDR3 has 16 residues. CDR3: CASSSIGQGLNTEAFF. Written as DNA, the CDR3 is TGTGCCAGCAGCTCCATCGGACAGGGGCTGAACACTGAAGCTTTCTTT.

This clonotype was detected ten times or more. No conserved phenylalanine or tryptophan ends this CDR3, so it is likely a read error. The V gene is TRBV6-2 or TRBV6-3, the J gene TRBJ2-7; no definite D call. This CDR3 has 20 residues. Germline-derived CDR1 and CDR2 are MNHEY and SVGEGT. V lost 2 bases, J lost 3 bases, and 29 bases lay in between. This chain's CDR3 is CASSYPPPRSSSPLVYEQYL. CDR3 in DNA: TGTGCCAGCAGTTACCCACCCCCGCGGTCGAGCTCACCCCTCGTCTACGAGCAGTACCTC.

This clonotype was recorded at least ten times. V is TRBV19 and J is TRBJ1-1, with D unclear. There are 14 residues in the CDR3. The germline V and J ends were trimmed by 3 bases and 2 bases, with 10 bases remaining between them. Per the germline V gene, CDR1 is LNHDA and CDR2 is SQIVND (reference sequence). CDR3 bases: TGTGCCAGTAGTATCTCGGGGAGAAACACTGAAGCTTTCTTT. Its translation is CASSISGRNTEAFF.

This clonotype came up many times. V and J are TRBV27 and TRBJ1-2, with D perhaps TRBD1 (5 bases). The V end lost 6 bases, the J end lost 4 bases, and 18 bases lay between the germline ends. The germline gives CDR1 MNHEY, CDR2 SMNVEV (reference sequence). This CDR3 contains 15 residues. The CDR3: CASRTQAQGFYGYTF. The CDR3 DNA is TGTGCCAGCAGAACCCAAGCCCAGGGATTCTATGGCTACACCTTC.

The chain is built from TRBV15 and TRBJ2-7; D gene ambiguous. The length of the CDR3 is 12 residues. The germline CDR1 and CDR2 sequences are LNHNV and YYDKDF (reference sequence). The germline V and J ends were trimmed by 5 bases and 3 bases, with 8 bases remaining between them. The CDR3 loop is CATSVGGYEQYF. In nucleotides, the CDR3 is TGTGCCACCAGCGTCGGCGGCTACGAGCAGTACTTC.